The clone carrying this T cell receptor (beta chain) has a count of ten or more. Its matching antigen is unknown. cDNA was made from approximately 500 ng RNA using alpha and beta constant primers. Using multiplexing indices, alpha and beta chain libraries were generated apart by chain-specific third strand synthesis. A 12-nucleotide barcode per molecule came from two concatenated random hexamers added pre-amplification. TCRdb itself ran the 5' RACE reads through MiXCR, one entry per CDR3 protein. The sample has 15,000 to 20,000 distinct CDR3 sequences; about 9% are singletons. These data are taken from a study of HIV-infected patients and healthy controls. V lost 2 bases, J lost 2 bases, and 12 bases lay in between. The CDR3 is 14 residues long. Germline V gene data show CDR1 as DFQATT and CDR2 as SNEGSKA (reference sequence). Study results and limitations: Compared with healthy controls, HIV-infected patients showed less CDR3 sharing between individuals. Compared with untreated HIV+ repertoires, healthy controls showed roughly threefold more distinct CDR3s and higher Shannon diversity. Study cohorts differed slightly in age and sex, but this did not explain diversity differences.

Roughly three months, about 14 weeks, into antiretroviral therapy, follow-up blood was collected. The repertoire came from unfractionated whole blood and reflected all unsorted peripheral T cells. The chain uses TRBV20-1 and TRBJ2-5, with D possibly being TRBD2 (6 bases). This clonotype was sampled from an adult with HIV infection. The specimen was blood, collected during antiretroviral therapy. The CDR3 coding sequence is TGCAGTGCTAGATCCAGGGACTTACAAGAGACCCAGTACTTC. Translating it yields CSARSRDLQETQYF.